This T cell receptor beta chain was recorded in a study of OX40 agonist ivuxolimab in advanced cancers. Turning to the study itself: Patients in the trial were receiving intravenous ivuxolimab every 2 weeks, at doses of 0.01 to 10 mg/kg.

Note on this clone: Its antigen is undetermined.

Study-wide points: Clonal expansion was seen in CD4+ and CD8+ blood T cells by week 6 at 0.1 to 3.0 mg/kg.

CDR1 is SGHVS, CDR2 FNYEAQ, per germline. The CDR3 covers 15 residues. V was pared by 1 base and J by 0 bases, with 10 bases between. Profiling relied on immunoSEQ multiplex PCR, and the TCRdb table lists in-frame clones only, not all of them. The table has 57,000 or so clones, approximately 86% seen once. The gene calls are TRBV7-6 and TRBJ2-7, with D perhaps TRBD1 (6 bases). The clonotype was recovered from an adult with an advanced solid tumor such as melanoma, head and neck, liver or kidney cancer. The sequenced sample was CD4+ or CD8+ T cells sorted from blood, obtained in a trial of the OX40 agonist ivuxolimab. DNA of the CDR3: TGTGCCAGCAGCTTAGATACAGGGAGCTCCTACGAGCAGTACTTC. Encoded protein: CASSLDTGSSYEQYF.